Listed here are 27 T cell receptor beta chains from one sample, sequenced in a study of blood T cells in healthy people across ages. Primed by a sample-barcoded 5' primer and a J-beta primer mix, a second PCR proceeded for roughly 6 to 12 cycles. TCRdb independently ran MiXCR on the 5' RACE reads; one entry per CDR3 protein. The table has 650,000 to 1,000,000 distinct CDR3 sequences, under 40% seen once. Sequencing was carried out using blood. The receptors shown here come from a man aged 18 to 30 in good health.

This clonotype was counted at least ten times. The chain recombines TRBV12-3 or TRBV12-4 with TRBJ1-2; D call uncertain. V lost 5 bases and J lost 2, with 12 bases in between. The CDR3 sequence is 14 residues long. Here the CDR3 reads CASSPLRDNYGYTF. As DNA, the CDR3 is TGTGCCAGCAGTCCACTCAGAGACAACTATGGCTACACCTTC.

The rearrangement joins TRBV20-1 to TRBJ2-5; 7 nucleotides align to TRBD1. The V and J ends lost 5 bases and 11 bases, in that order; junction bases with no gene match: 17. Germline values: CDR1 DFQATT, CDR2 SNEGSKA (reference sequence). This CDR3 contains 14 residues. CDR3 in DNA: TGCAGTGCTTCGCCGACGCAACGGGACAGCCAGCAGTACTTC. It is translated as CSASPTQRDSQQYF.

V and J are TRBV29-1 and TRBJ1-1, with D possibly TRBD1 on 5 matching bases. The CDR3 totals 15 residues. The V and J ends lost 8 bases and 3 bases respectively, with 22 bases between them. Germline-derived CDR1 and CDR2 are SQVTM and ANQGSEA. The DNA for the CDR3 is TGCAGCCTTTCCACCCAGGGAGGGCAGGACACTGAAGCTTTCTTT. Translated, it gives CSLSTQGGQDTEAFF.

This clonotype was seen more than once but under ten times. This rearrangement joins TRBV5-1 to TRBJ1-1, with 9 bases identical to TRBD1. The CDR3 runs 16 residues. CDR1 is SGHRS and CDR2 is YFSETQ in the germline V gene. V dropped 0 bases and J dropped 5; count of bases not matched to a gene: 8. The CDR3 loop is CASSLVGTGLETEAFF. DNA of the CDR3: TGCGCCAGCAGCTTGGTTGGGACAGGGTTGGAAACTGAAGCTTTCTTT. Full variable domain (rest looked up from reference TRBV5-1 and TRBJ1-1): KAGVTQTPRYLIKTRGQQVTLSCSPISGHRSVSWYQQTPGQGLQFLFEYFSETQRNKGNFPGRFSGRQFSNSRSEMNVSTLELGDSALYLCASSLVGTGLETEAFFGQGTRLTVV.

This chain connects TRBV20-1 to TRBJ1-5; 9 positions agree with TRBD1. CDR3 length: 14 amino acids. Germline CDR1 is DFQATT and CDR2 is SNEGSKA (reference sequence). V lost 3 bases and J lost 5; bases outside the gene matches: 5. The CDR3 coding sequence is TGCAGTGCTAGGACAGGGGGTAAGGATCAGCCCCAGCATTTT. Translated: CSARTGGKDQPQHF.

This clonotype has a count of ten or more. The J gene is TRBJ2-3, the V gene TRBV20-1; TRBD2 aligns across 9 bases. The germline CDR1 and CDR2 sequences are DFQATT and SNEGSKA (reference sequence). CDR3 length equals 16 residues. The ends lost 0 bases at V and 2 bases at J; junction bases unmatched: 6. This CDR3 is CSARDLAGADTDTQYF. CDR3 in DNA: TGCAGTGCTAGAGATTTAGCGGGGGCGGACACAGATACGCAGTATTTT.

The chain joins TRBV7-9 to TRBJ1-4; tentative D call: TRBD1 (6 bases). The CDR3 runs to 15 residues. Deletions cut 5 bases from V and 0 bases from J, with 10 bases between. Per the germline V gene, CDR1 is SEHNR and CDR2 is FQNEAQ (reference sequence). Written as DNA, the CDR3 is TGTGCCAGCAGCCTCGGACAGACAACTAATGAAAAACTGTTTTTT. Its translation is CASSLGQTTNEKLFF.

The CDR3 sequence is CASSPGQGLSTEAFF. In DNA form, the CDR3 reads TGTGCCAGCTCCCCGGGACAGGGGCTAAGCACTGAAGCTTTCTTT. V usage is TRBV18 and J usage is TRBJ1-1; 10 positions match TRBD1. Germline values: CDR1 KGHSH, CDR2 LQKENI. The ends lost 6 bases at V and 4 bases at J; junction bases unmatched: 8. The CDR3 runs 15 residues.

A word on this clonotype: The missing conserved phenylalanine or tryptophan at the end of this CDR3 makes a read error likely. V usage is TRBV12-3 or TRBV12-4 and J usage is TRBJ2-3; D remains unclear. Deletions cut 7 bases from V and 3 bases from J, with 11 bases between. This CDR3 comprises 13 residues. The CDR3: CASTTLGTDTQYS. CDR3 in DNA: TGTGCCAGCACCACTCTCGGGACAGATACGCAGTATTCT.

CDR3 DNA sequence: TGTGCCAGCAGAAAAATGCCCGGGACAGGGGATACCTACGAGCAGTACTTC. It translates to CASRKMPGTGDTYEQYF. The chain employs TRBV6-2 or TRBV6-3 and TRBJ2-7; 10 bases agree with TRBD1. The CDR3 is 17 amino acids. Germline loops: CDR1 MNHEY, CDR2 SVGEGT. V lost 6 bases and J lost 2; bases outside the gene matches: 13.

The J gene is TRBJ1-2, the V gene TRBV5-1, with 9 bases identical to TRBD1. V shed 3 bases, J shed 8 bases, and the junction held 14 bases outside the gene matches. The CDR3 runs 16 residues. The germline V gene has CDR1 SGHRS and CDR2 YFSETQ. The CDR3 DNA is TGCGCCAGCAGCTCGCGAATTCCGGGACAGGGAGCCGGCTACACCTTC. Encoded protein: CASSSRIPGQGAGYTF.

The chain couples TRBV5-1 to TRBJ2-5, with a tentative D call TRBD1 (6 bases). This CDR3 contains 19 residues. Germline CDR1 SGHRS, CDR2 YFSETQ. V was clipped by 4 bases and J by 5 bases, with 30 bases between them. CDR3 loop: CASSSWTSRPGQAGETQYF. The CDR3 DNA is TGCGCCAGCAGCAGTTGGACATCCCGCCCGGGACAAGCCGGGGAGACCCAGTACTTC.

The chain carries TRBV7-2 and TRBJ2-7; 16 bases are a match to TRBD2. V lost 5 bases and J lost 7; bases outside the gene matches: 11. This CDR3 is 17 amino acids long. Looked up from germline, CDR1 is SGHTA and CDR2 is FQGNSA. CDR3 coding DNA: TGTGCCAGCAGCCGACAACCCGGGACTAGCGGGGGGGATGAGCAGTACTTC. It translates to CASSRQPGTSGGDEQYF. Drawing the rest from reference TRBV7-2 and TRBJ2-7, the complete variable domain is GAGVSQSPSNKVTEKGKDVELRCDPISGHTALYWYRQSLGQGLEFLIYFQGNSAPDKSGLPSDRFSAERTGGSVSTLTIQRTQQEDSAVYLCASSRQPGTSGGDEQYFGPGTRLTVT.

V is TRBV2 and J is TRBJ1-2; D unresolved. V lost 7 bases, J lost 4 bases, and 10 bases lay in between. The CDR3 has 12 amino acids. The V gene's germline CDR1 is SNHLY and CDR2 FYNNEI. CDR3: CASTWGAYGYTF. The CDR3 region has the DNA TGTGCCAGCACGTGGGGTGCCTATGGCTACACCTTC.

This clonotype was counted between two and nine times. The chain joins TRBV7-2 to TRBJ2-1; D is perhaps TRBD1 (6 bases). Trimming removed 1 base from V and 7 bases from J, with 14 bases in between. Germline V CDR1 and CDR2: SGHTA, FQGNSA. CDR3 size: 15 residues. This chain's CDR3 is CASSLEWGQGNEQFF. The CDR3, as DNA: TGTGCCAGCAGCTTAGAATGGGGTCAGGGGAATGAGCAGTTCTTC. The whole variable domain, filled in from reference TRBV7-2 and TRBJ2-1, reads GAGVSQSPSNKVTEKGKDVELRCDPISGHTALYWYRQSLGQGLEFLIYFQGNSAPDKSGLPSDRFSAERTGGSVSTLTIQRTQQEDSAVYLCASSLEWGQGNEQFFGPGTRLTVL.

This rearrangement joins TRBV12-3 or TRBV12-4 to TRBJ1-1; the match to TRBD1 covers 7 bases. The V gene end was trimmed by 6 bases and the J gene end by 3 bases; junction bases not matched to a gene: 4. This CDR3 contains 13 residues. The chain's CDR3 is CASSRDSHTEAFF. CDR3 DNA sequence: TGTGCCAGCAGCCGGGACAGCCACACTGAAGCTTTCTTT.

This clonotype came up once. CDR3 sequence reads: CASRRGLGYNEQFF. CDR3 sequence (DNA): TGTGCCAGCCGGCGGGGACTAGGCTACAATGAGCAGTTCTTC. The chain is built from TRBV6-1 and TRBJ2-1; 8 positions agree with TRBD2. The CDR3 is 14 residues long. Germline V gene lookup returns CDR1 MNHNS and CDR2 SASEGT. Trimming cost V 8 bases and J 3 bases; bases outside gene matches: 6.

This clonotype was counted between two and nine times. The V and J genes are TRBV6-2 or TRBV6-3 and TRBJ2-1; D may be TRBD2 (7 bases). V was clipped by 0 bases and J by 4 bases, with 13 bases between them. Germline V gene lookup returns CDR1 MNHEY and CDR2 SVGEGT. The CDR3 sequence is 16 residues long. CDR3 region: CASSYSGGAVYNEQFF. The CDR3 DNA sequence: TGTGCCAGCAGTTACTCGGGGGGGGCCGTTTACAATGAGCAGTTCTTC.

The sample holds one count of this clonotype. The chain recombines TRBV7-9 with TRBJ1-1; no reliable D call. Germline V gene sequence: CDR1 SEHNR, CDR2 FQNEAQ (reference sequence). There are 15 residues in the CDR3. V dropped 1 base and J dropped 1 base, with 10 bases sitting between them. This CDR3 is CASSLDQVQNTEAFF. The CDR3 DNA is TGTGCCAGCAGCTTAGATCAGGTCCAGAACACTGAAGCTTTCTTT.

Comment on this clonotype: Just one base apart from a much larger clone, this may be a read error. The V and J genes are TRBV20-1 and TRBJ2-7, with TRBD2 matching over 7 bases. The J call may not be correct, given that the DNA end is closer to TRBJ2-5. The germline gives CDR1 DFQATT, CDR2 SNEGSKA (reference sequence). The CDR3 contains 15 residues. CDR3 in DNA: TGCAGTGCTAAGGATCAGCGGGAACTTGAAGAGACCCAGTACTTC. Protein product: CSAKDQRELEETQYF.

This chain links TRBV5-5 with TRBJ2-1; unclear D gene. Looked up from germline, CDR1 is SGHKS and CDR2 is YYEKEE (reference sequence). V lost 1 base to trimming and J lost 0 bases, with 8 bases between them. The CDR3 is 15 residues long. CDR3: CASSLPVSSYNEQFF. The DNA for the CDR3 is TGTGCCAGCAGCTTGCCAGTAAGCTCCTACAATGAGCAGTTCTTC.

Comment on this clonotype: This may stem from a read error, because a much larger clone lies one nucleotide away. The chain recombines TRBV10-3 with TRBJ2-1, with TRBD1 identical over 9 bases. CDR1 is ENHRY and CDR2 is SYGVKD in the germline V gene. CDR3 size: 15 residues. Here the CDR3 reads CAINKGQGFYKEQFF. The CDR3 coding sequence is TGTGCCATCAACAAGGGACAGGGCTTCTACAAGGAGCAGTTCTTC.

Worth noting for this clonotype: A much more abundant neighbour one base away suggests this may be a read error. The rearrangement joins TRBV12-3 or TRBV12-4 to TRBJ2-7; D is ambiguous. CDR3 length: 17 amino acids. Trimming stripped 2 bases from V and 7 bases from J, with 24 bases between. CDR3 loop: CASSLSPARRPYNEQYF. The CDR3, as DNA: TGTGCCAGCAGTTTATCCCCAGCCCGACGCCCCTACAATGAGCAGTACTTC.

This clonotype was counted a single time. The V call is TRBV4-3, the J call TRBJ1-2; tentative D call: TRBD1 (6 bases). The CDR3 has 14 amino acids. V lost 4 bases to trimming and J lost 6 bases, with 15 bases between them. Germline CDR1 and CDR2: LGHNA and YSLEER. The CDR3 region is CASSRKRGSHGYTF. The CDR3 DNA reads TGCGCCAGCAGCCGTAAGAGGGGGTCCCATGGCTACACCTTC.

The chain couples TRBV27 to TRBJ2-1; the D gene is possibly TRBD2 (6 bases). The CDR3 sequence is 13 residues long. Trimming took off 8 bases at V and 4 bases at J, with 12 bases between the two ends. Germline V gene sequence: CDR1 MNHEY, CDR2 SMNVEV (reference sequence). CDR3 amino acids: CASGDSGYNEQFF. CDR3 DNA sequence: TGTGCCAGCGGAGATAGCGGTTACAATGAGCAGTTCTTC.

This sequence joins TRBV5-1 and TRBJ1-2; 11 nucleotides line up with TRBD1. CDR3 length: 13 amino acids. V shed 7 bases and J 4 bases; nucleotides not matched to a gene: 3. Germline V CDR1 and CDR2: SGHRS, YFSETQ. CDR3 loop: CASGQGAGYGYTF. The CDR3 DNA sequence: TGCGCCAGCGGACAGGGGGCCGGCTATGGCTACACCTTC.

This clonotype was detected many times. J is TRBJ2-1 and V is TRBV25-1, with 8 nucleotides matching TRBD2. Germline V gives CDR1 MGHDK, CDR2 SYGVNS. The CDR3 totals 16 residues. The V gene end was trimmed by 4 bases and the J gene end by 3 bases; junction bases not matched to a gene: 8. The CDR3 here is CASSVSGLAGYNEQFF. CDR3 DNA sequence: TGTGCCAGCAGTGTATCCGGTCTAGCGGGCTACAATGAGCAGTTCTTC.